This T cell receptor (beta chain) was sequenced for a study of CD8 T cells in ankylosing spondylitis. Points from the study as a whole: Some motif variants were previously reported in reactive arthritis synovial fluid and blood. It appeared that ankylosing spondylitis blood was characterized by a TCR beta motif of several highly homologous variants. Disease-linked clones were found to be CD8+ and relatively rare in peripheral blood. Reported data indicate significant enrichment of disease-linked clones within matched ankylosing spondylitis synovial fluid.

This clonotype was detected a few times. Its specificity is not known. The V and J ends lost 0 bases and 5 bases respectively, with 10 bases between them. CDR3 length equals 14 residues. Germline CDR1 is SGHAT and CDR2 is FQNNGV. Via MiXCR, TCRdb re-called the 5' RACE reads, giving one row per CDR3 protein. Of fewer than 500,000 distinct CDR3 sequences listed, 26% are singletons. The chain couples TRBV11-2 to TRBJ1-1; TRBD1 might be the D (6 bases). The receptor was derived from a male donor with ankylosing spondylitis. Sequencing was performed on blood, either unsorted or a sorted T cell fraction (not recorded which). The CDR3 DNA reads as TGTGCCAGCAGCTTAGATCCGGGGGCTACTGAAGCTTTCTTT. Its protein is CASSLDPGATEAFF.